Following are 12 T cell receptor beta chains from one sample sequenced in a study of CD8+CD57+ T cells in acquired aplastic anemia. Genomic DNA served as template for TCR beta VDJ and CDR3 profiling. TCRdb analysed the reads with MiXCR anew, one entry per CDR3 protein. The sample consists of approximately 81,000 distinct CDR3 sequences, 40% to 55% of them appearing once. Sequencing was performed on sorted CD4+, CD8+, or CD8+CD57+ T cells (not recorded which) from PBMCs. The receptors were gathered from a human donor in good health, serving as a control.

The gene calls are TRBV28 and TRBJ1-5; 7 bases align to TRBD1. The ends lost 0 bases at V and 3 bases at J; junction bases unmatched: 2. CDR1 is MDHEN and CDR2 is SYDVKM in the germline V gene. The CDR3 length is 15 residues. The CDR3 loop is CASSLWGQHNQPQHF. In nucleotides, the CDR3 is TGTGCCAGCAGTTTATGGGGACAGCACAATCAGCCCCAGCATTTT.

The CDR3 is CASSMVGGSRNEQYF. The CDR3 DNA reads TGTGCCAGTAGTATGGTTGGAGGGAGTAGGAATGAGCAGTATTTT. The rearrangement links TRBV19 to TRBJ2-3, with D possibly TRBD2 on 6 matching bases. This CDR3 has 15 amino acids. V was trimmed by 3 bases and J by 11 bases, leaving 21 bases between them. Germline V gene lookup returns CDR1 LNHDA and CDR2 SQIVND (reference sequence). The full variable domain, with the rest looked up from reference TRBV19 and TRBJ2-3, is DGGITQSPKYLFRKEGQNVTLSCEQNLNHDAMYWYRQDPGQGLRLIYYSQIVNDFQKGDIAEGYSVSREKKESFPLTVTSAQKNPTAFYLCASSMVGGSRNEQYFGPGTRLTVL.

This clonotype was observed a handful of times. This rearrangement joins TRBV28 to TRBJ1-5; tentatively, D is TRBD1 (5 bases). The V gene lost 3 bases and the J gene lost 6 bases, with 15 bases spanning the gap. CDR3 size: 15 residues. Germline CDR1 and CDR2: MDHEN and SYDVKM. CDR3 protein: CASSLASGGGQPQHF. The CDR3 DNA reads TGTGCCAGCAGTTTGGCCAGCGGGGGGGGTCAGCCCCAGCATTTT. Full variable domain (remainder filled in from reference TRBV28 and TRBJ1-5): DVKVTQSSRYLVKRTGEKVFLECVQDMDHENMFWYRQDPGLGLRLIYFSYDVKMKEKGDIPEGYSVSREKKERFSLILESASTNQTSMYLCASSLASGGGQPQHFGDGTRLSIL.

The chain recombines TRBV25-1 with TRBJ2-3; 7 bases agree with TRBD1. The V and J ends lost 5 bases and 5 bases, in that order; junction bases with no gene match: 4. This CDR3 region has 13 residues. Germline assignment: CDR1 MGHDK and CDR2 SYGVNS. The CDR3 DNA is TGTGCCAGCAGTATTACAGGGGAAGATACGCAGTATTTT. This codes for CASSITGEDTQYF.

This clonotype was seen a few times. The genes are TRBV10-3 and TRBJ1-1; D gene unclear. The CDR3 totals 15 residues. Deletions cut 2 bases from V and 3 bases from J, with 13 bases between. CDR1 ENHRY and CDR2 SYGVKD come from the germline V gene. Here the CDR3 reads CAISEVSLRDTEAFF. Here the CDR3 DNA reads TGTGCCATCAGTGAGGTGAGCCTGAGGGACACTGAAGCTTTCTTT.

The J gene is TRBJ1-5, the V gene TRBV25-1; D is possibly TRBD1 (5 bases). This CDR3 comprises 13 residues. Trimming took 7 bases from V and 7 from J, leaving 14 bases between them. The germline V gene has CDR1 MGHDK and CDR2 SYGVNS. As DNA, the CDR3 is TGTGCCAGCACCGGGGGAGTAGGCCAGCCCCAGCATTTT. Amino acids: CASTGGVGQPQHF.

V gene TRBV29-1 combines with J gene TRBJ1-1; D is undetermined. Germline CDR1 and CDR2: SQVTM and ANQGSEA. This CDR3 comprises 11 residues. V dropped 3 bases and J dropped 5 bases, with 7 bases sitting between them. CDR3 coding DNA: TGCAGCGTTGATCGGGAAACTGAAGCTTTCTTT. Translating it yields CSVDRETEAFF. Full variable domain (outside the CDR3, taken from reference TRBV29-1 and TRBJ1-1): SAVISQKPSRDICQRGTSLTIQCQVDSQVTMMFWYRQQPGQSLTLIATANQGSEATYESGFVIDKFPISRPNLTFSTLTVSNMSPEDSSIYLCSVDRETEAFFGQGTRLTVV.

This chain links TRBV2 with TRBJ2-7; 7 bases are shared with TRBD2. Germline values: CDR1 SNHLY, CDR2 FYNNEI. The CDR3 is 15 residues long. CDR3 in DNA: TGTGCATGCGGGGGTGCACCTCCGTGCTCCTACGAGCAGTACTTC. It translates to CACGGAPPCSYEQYF.

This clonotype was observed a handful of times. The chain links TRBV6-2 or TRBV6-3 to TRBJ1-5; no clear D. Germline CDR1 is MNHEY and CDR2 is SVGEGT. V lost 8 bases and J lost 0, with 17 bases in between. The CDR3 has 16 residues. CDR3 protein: CASWGSDGDSNQPQHF. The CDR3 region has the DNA TGTGCCAGCTGGGGTTCGGACGGAGATAGCAATCAGCCCCAGCATTTT.

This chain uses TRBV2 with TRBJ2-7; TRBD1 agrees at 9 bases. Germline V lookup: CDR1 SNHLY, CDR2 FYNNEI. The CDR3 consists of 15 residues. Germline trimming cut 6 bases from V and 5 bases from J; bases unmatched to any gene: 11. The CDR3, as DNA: TGTGCCAGCAGGGGGACAGGGACGCTTGGGGACGAGCAGTACTTC. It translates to CASRGTGTLGDEQYF.

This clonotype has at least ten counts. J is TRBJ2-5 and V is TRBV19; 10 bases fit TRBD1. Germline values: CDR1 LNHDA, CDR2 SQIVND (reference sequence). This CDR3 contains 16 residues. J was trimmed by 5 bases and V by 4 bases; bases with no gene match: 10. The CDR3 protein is CASSTWDRGSRETQYF. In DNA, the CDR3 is TGTGCCAGTAGTACCTGGGACAGGGGTTCTCGGGAGACCCAGTACTTC.

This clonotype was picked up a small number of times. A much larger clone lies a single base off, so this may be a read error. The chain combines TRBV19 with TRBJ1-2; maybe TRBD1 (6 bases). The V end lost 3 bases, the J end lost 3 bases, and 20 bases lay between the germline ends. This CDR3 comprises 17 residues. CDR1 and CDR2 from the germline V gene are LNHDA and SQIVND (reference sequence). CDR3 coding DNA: TGTGCCAGTAGTATTGGTGAGGTCTCAGACAGGTACTATGGCTACACCTTC. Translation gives CASSIGEVSDRYYGYTF.